The 13 T cell receptor beta chains below all came from one sample that was sequenced in a study of blood T cell repertoires in COVID-19. Sequenced by immunoSEQ multiplex PCR; TCRdb stores in-frame clones only, minus some. The sample holds 150,000 to 200,000 clones; 80% are singletons and the top ten take 4.5% to 7.5%. Sample: PBMCs or T cells enriched from blood (not recorded which). The receptors derive from a man aged 40-50 years who had recovered from COVID-19.

The chain combines TRBV7-3 with TRBJ2-7; 7 nucleotides agree with TRBD1. From germline, CDR1 is SGHTA and CDR2 FQGTGA. The CDR3 spans 14 residues. The junction had 5 bases not matched to a gene; V was cut back by 3 bases and J by 3 bases. The CDR3 bases are TGTGCCAGCAGCTTCTTAGCAGGGGGCTACGAGCAGTACTTC. It translates to CASSFLAGGYEQYF.

The chain has TRBV5-8 and TRBJ1-1; perhaps TRBD1 as D (5 bases). In germline, CDR1 is SGHTS, CDR2 YDEGEE. This CDR3 contains 15 residues. Trimming took off 4 bases at V and 4 bases at J, with 17 bases between the two ends. The CDR3 protein is CASSRRQGSGTEAFF. In DNA form, the CDR3 reads TGTGCCAGCAGCCGTCGTCAGGGATCCGGCACTGAAGCTTTCTTT.

V is TRBV4-1 and J is TRBJ1-2; D remains unclear. The CDR3 runs 16 residues. Germline V gives CDR1 MGHRA, CDR2 YSYEKL. V shed 1 base and J shed 1 base, with 13 bases lying between them. CDR3 coding DNA: TGCGCCAGCAGCCAAGGCCATCTCAACAGTAACTATGGCTACACCTTC. Translated, it gives CASSQGHLNSNYGYTF.

The chain employs TRBV3-1 (or the pseudogene TRBV3-2) and TRBJ2-3; D gene ambiguous. The CDR3 is 15 residues long. Germline V CDR1 and CDR2: LGHDT, YNNKEL (reference sequence). V lost 0 bases, J lost 1 base, and 8 bases lay in between. In DNA, the CDR3 is TGTGCCAGCAGCCAAGACGAGCAGGGCACAGATACGCAGTATTTT. It specifies CASSQDEQGTDTQYF.

The chain recombines TRBV9 with TRBJ2-3; 7 positions match TRBD2. The CDR3 runs to 16 residues. J lost 1 base, V lost 0 bases, and 5 bases had no gene match. Looked up from germline, CDR1 is SGDLS and CDR2 is YYNGEE. The CDR3 is CASSVGSGARTDTQYF. CDR3 bases: TGTGCCAGCAGCGTAGGGAGCGGGGCCCGCACAGATACGCAGTATTTT.

This rearrangement joins TRBV3-1 (or the pseudogene TRBV3-2) to TRBJ1-6; D may be TRBD1 (5 bases). From germline, CDR1 is LGHDT and CDR2 YNNKEL (reference sequence). This CDR3 is 17 amino acids long. V dropped 1 base and J dropped 10 bases, with 20 bases sitting between them. CDR3 nucleotides: TGTGCCAGCAGCCAAGTTTTTCGGACGGGGCGGGAATCACCCCTCCACTTT. Its protein product is CASSQVFRTGRESPLHF.

This clone was seen a few times. The chain is built from TRBV3-1 (or the pseudogene TRBV3-2) and TRBJ1-5; 8 bases agree with TRBD1. Germline V gives CDR1 LGHDT, CDR2 YNNKEL (reference sequence). The CDR3 length is 14 residues. Trimming took 5 bases from V and 7 from J; bases not matched to a gene: 7. CDR3 in amino acids: CASSLTGGEQPQHF. CDR3 sequence (DNA): TGTGCCAGCAGCTTAACAGGGGGGGAGCAGCCCCAGCATTTT.

The V call is TRBV6-5, the J call TRBJ2-7, with 7 bases that match TRBD1. CDR1 is MNHEY and CDR2 is SVGAGI in the germline V gene. V trimming: 6 bases; J trimming: 3 bases; junction bases outside the gene matches: 11. This CDR3 has 15 residues. CDR3 region: CASRDTGTDVYEQYF. CDR3 coding DNA: TGTGCCAGCAGGGACACCGGGACAGATGTCTACGAGCAGTACTTC.

The rearrangement links TRBV11-2 to TRBJ2-7; weak D call: TRBD2 (6 bases). Germline CDR1 SGHAT, CDR2 FQNNGV. This CDR3 has 15 amino acids. Trimming cost V 2 bases and J 0 bases, with 11 bases left between them. The CDR3 reads CASSLNLASSYEQYV. The CDR3 DNA is TGTGCCAGCAGCTTAAATCTAGCGAGCTCCTACGAGCAGTACGTC.

V and J are TRBV15 and TRBJ2-5, with a weak D call TRBD2 (6 bases). Germline V gene data show CDR1 as LNHNV and CDR2 as YYDKDF (reference sequence). This CDR3 contains 14 residues. V was clipped by 5 bases and J by 4 bases, with 14 bases between them. The CDR3 DNA reads TGTGCCACCAGCGCTGGGGGGAGTGGAGAGACCCAGTACTTC. Its protein product is CATSAGGSGETQYF.

The chain uses TRBV19 and TRBJ1-5; TRBD1 aligns across 7 bases. CDR1 is LNHDA, CDR2 SQIVND, per germline (reference sequence). The CDR3 consists of 16 residues. With 2 bases clipped from V and 6 bases from J, the junction kept 10 bases outside the gene matches. The CDR3 spells CASSISGRGTGQPQHF. The CDR3 region has the DNA TGTGCCAGTAGTATAAGTGGCAGGGGGACTGGTCAGCCCCAGCATTTT. The complete variable domain, with remaining parts taken from reference TRBV19 and TRBJ1-5, reads DGGITQSPKYLFRKEGQNVTLSCEQNLNHDAMYWYRQDPGQGLRLIYYSQIVNDFQKGDIAEGYSVSREKKESFPLTVTSAQKNPTAFYLCASSISGRGTGQPQHFGDGTRLSIL.

The chain carries TRBV7-3 and TRBJ2-1, with D tentatively TRBD2 (5 bases). CDR1 and CDR2 (germline): SGHTA, FQGTGA. V was trimmed by 3 bases and J by 7 bases, leaving 10 bases between them. The length of the CDR3 is 13 residues. The CDR3 sequence is CASSFRSGNEQFF. CDR3 sequence (DNA): TGTGCCAGCAGCTTCCGATCGGGGAATGAGCAGTTCTTC.

The chain recombines TRBV11-3 with TRBJ2-3; 9 positions match TRBD2. The germline V gene has CDR1 SGHNT and CDR2 YENEEA. V shed 5 bases, J shed 9 bases, and the junction held 12 bases outside the gene matches. The CDR3 is 15 residues long. The DNA for the CDR3 is TGTGCCAGCAGCCCGAGCGGGGGGAGCATCAAGACGCAGTATTTT. This gives the protein CASSPSGGSIKTQYF.